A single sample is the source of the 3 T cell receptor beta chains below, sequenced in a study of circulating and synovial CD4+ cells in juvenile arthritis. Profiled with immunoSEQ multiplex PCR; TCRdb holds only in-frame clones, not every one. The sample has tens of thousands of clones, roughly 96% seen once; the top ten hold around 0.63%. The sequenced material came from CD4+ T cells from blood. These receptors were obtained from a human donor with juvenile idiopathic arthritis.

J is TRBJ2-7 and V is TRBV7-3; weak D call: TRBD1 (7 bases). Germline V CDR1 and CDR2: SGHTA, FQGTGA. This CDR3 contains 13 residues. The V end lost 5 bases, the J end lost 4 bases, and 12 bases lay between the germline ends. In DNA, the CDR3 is TGTGCCAGCAGCGCCGCAGGGGGGTACGAGCAGTACTTC. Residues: CASSAAGGYEQYF.

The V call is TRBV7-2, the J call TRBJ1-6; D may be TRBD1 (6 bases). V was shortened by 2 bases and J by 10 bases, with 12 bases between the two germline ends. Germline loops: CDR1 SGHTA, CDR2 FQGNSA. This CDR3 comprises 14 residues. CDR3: CASSLRQASSPLHF. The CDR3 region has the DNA TGTGCCAGCAGCTTACGACAGGCGTCATCACCCCTCCACTTT.

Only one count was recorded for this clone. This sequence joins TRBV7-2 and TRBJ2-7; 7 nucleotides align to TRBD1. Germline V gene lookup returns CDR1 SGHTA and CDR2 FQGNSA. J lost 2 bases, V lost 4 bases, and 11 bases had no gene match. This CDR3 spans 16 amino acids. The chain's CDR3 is CASSWSGTAVAYEQYF. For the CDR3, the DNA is TGTGCCAGCAGCTGGTCGGGGACAGCCGTAGCCTACGAGCAGTACTTC.